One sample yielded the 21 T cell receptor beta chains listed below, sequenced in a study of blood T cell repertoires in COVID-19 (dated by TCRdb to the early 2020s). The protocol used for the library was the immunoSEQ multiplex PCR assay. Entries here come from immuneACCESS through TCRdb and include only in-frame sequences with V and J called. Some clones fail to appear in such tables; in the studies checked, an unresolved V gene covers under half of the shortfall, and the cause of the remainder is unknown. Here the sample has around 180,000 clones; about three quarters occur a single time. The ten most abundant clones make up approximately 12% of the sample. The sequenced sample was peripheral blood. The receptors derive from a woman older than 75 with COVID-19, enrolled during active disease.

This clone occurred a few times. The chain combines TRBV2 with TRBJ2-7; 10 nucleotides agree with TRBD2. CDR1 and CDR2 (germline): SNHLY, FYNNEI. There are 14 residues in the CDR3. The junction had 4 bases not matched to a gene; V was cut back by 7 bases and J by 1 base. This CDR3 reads CASTGTSVSYEQYF. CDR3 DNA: TGTGCCAGCACGGGGACTAGCGTATCCTACGAGCAGTACTTC. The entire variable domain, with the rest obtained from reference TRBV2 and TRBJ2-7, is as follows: EPEVTQTPSHQVTQMGQEVILRCVPISNHLYFYWYRQILGQKVEFLVSFYNNEISEKSEIFDDQFSVERPDGSNFTLKIRSTKLEDSAMYFCASTGTSVSYEQYFGPGTRLTVT.

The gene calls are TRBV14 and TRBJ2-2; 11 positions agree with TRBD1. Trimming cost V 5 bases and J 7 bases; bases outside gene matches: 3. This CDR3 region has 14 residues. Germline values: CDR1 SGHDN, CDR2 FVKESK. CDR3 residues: CASSLDRGRGELFF. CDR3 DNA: TGTGCCAGCAGCTTGGACAGGGGGCGCGGGGAGCTGTTTTTT.

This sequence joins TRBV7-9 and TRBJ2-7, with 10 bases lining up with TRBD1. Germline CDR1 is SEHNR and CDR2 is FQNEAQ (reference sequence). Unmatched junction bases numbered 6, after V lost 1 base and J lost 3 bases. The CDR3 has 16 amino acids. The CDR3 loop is CASSLGPRTGGYEQYF. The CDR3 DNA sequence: TGTGCCAGCAGCTTAGGGCCGCGGACAGGGGGCTACGAGCAGTACTTC.

CDR3 residues: CASSLQGQGISFNEQFF. CDR3 in DNA: TGTGCCAGCAGTTTACAGGGACAGGGAATTTCATTCAATGAGCAGTTCTTC. The chain recombines TRBV27 with TRBJ2-1; 9 bases fit TRBD1. This CDR3 has 17 residues. Looked up from germline, CDR1 is MNHEY and CDR2 is SMNVEV (reference sequence). V lost 2 bases to trimming and J lost 6 bases; unmatched junction nucleotides: 11.

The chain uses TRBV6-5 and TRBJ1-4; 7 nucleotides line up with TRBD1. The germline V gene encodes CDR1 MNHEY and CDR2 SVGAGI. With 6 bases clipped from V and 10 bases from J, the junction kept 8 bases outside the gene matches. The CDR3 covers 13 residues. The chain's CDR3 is CASSLRTGTKLFF. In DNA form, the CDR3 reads TGTGCCAGCAGCCTCCGGACAGGCACAAAACTGTTTTTT.

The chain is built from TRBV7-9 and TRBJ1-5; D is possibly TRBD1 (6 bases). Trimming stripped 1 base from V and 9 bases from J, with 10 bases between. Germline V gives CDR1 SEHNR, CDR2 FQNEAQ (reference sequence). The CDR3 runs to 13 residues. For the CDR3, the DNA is TGTGCCAGCAGCTTAGAGCAGGGGAGGCCCCAGCATTTT. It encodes CASSLEQGRPQHF.

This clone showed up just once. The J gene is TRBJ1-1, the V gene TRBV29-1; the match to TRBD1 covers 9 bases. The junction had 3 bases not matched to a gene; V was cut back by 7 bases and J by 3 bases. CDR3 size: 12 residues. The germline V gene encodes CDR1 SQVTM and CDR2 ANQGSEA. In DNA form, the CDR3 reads TGCAGCGCAGGGACAGGGTACACTGAAGCTTTCTTT. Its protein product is CSAGTGYTEAFF. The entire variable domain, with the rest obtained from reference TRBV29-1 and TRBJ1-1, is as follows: SAVISQKPSRDICQRGTSLTIQCQVDSQVTMMFWYRQQPGQSLTLIATANQGSEATYESGFVIDKFPISRPNLTFSTLTVSNMSPEDSSIYLCSAGTGYTEAFFGQGTRLTVV.

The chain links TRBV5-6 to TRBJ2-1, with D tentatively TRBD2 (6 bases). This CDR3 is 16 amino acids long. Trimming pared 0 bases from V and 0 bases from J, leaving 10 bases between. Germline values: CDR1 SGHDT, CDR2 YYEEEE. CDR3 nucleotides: TGTGCCAGCAGCTTGGCCGGGACTCCCTCCTACAATGAGCAGTTCTTC. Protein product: CASSLAGTPSYNEQFF.

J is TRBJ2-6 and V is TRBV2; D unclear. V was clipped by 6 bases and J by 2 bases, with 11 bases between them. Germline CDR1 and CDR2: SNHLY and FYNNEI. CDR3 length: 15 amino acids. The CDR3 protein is CASSPSTAGANVLTF. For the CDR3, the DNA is TGTGCCAGCAGCCCATCTACAGCTGGGGCCAACGTCCTGACTTTC.

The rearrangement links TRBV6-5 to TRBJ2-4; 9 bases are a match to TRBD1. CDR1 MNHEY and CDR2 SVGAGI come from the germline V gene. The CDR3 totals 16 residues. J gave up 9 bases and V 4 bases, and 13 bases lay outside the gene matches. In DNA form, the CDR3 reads TGTGCCAGCAGTTCTAACACAGGGGGCGAATCGGGCATTCAGTACTTC. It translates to CASSSNTGGESGIQYF.

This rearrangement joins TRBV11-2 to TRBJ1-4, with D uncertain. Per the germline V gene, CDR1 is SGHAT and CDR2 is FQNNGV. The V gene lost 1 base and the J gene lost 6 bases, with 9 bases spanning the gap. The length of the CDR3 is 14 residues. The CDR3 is CASSLGGADEKLFF. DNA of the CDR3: TGTGCCAGCAGCTTAGGGGGAGCGGATGAAAAACTGTTTTTT.

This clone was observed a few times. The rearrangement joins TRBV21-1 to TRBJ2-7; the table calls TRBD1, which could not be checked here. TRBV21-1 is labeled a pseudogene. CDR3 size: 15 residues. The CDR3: CASSKAVRRTYEQYF. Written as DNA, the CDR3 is TGTGCCAGCAGCAAAGCGGTTCGCAGAACCTACGAGCAGTACTTC.

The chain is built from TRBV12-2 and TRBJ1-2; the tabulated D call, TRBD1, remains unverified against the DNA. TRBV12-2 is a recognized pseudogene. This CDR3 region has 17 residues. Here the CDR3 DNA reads TGTGCAAGTCGCTTTCCTCAGGACAGGGAAGTCTCCTATGGCTACACCTTC. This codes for CASRFPQDREVSYGYTF.

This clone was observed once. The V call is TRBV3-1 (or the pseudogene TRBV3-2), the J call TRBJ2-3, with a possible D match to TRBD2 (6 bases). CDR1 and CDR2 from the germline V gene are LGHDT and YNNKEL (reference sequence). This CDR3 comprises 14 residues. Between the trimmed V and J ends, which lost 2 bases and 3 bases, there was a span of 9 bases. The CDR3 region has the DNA TGTGCCAGCAGCCAAATCAGCGGGACAGATACGCAGTATTTT. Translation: CASSQISGTDTQYF.

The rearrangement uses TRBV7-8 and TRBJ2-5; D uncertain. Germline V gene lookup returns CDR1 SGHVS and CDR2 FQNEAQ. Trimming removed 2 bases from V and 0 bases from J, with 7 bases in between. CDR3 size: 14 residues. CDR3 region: CASSLRWYQETQYF. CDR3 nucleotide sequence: TGTGCCAGCAGCTTACGGTGGTACCAAGAGACCCAGTACTTC.

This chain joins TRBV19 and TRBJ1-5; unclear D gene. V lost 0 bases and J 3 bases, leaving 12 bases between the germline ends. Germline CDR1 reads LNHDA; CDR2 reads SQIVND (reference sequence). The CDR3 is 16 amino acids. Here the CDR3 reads CASSIDGRWVNQPQHF. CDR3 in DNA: TGTGCCAGTAGTATAGACGGCAGGTGGGTCAATCAGCCCCAGCATTTT.

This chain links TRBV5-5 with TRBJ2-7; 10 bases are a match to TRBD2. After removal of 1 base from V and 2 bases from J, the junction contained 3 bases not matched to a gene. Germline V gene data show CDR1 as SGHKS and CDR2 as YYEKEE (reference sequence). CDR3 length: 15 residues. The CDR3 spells CASSLTGTSAYEQYF. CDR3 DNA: TGTGCCAGCAGCTTGACTGGGACTAGCGCCTACGAGCAGTACTTC.

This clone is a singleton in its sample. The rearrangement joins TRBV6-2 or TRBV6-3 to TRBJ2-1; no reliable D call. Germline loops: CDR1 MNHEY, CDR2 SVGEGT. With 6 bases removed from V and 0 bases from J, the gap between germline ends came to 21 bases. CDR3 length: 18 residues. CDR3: CASSWRRIPSSSYNEQFF. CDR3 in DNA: TGTGCCAGCAGCTGGCGGCGGATACCAAGCAGCTCCTACAATGAGCAGTTCTTC.

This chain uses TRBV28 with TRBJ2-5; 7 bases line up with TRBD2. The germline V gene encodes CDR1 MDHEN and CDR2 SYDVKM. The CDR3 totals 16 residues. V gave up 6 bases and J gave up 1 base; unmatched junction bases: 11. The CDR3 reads CASSPLGGGLQETQYF. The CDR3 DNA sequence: TGTGCCAGCAGCCCCCTGGGGGGGGGACTCCAAGAGACCCAGTACTTC.

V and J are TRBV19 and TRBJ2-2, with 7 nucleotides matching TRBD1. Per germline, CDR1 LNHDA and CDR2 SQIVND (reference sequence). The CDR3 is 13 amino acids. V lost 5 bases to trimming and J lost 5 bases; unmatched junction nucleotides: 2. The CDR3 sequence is CASSPTGTGELFF. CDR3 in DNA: TGTGCCAGTAGTCCGACAGGGACCGGGGAGCTGTTTTTT.

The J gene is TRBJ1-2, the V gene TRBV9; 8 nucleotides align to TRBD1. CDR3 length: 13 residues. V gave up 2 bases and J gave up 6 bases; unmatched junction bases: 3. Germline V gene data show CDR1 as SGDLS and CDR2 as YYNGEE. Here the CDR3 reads CASSVTGGDGYTF. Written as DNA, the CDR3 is TGTGCCAGCAGCGTTACAGGGGGGGATGGCTACACCTTC. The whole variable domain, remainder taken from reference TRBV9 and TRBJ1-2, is DSGVTQTPKHLITATGQRVTLRCSPRSGDLSVYWYQQSLDQGLQFLIQYYNGEERAKGNILERFSAQQFPDLHSELNLSSLELGDSALYFCASSVTGGDGYTFGSGTRLTVV.